The present T cell receptor (beta chain) was sequenced within a study of blood T cell repertoires in COVID-19 (dated by TCRdb to 2019 to 2021). General notes on the study: Collaborator samples came from the United States, Italy and Spain and covered acute and convalescent phases of COVID-19. A freely available public database, intended as a resource for researchers studying the immune response to SARS-CoV-2, is where the repertoires were released. Nearly every sample came with metadata listing a de-identified subject ID, COVID-19 status, age in years and sex. Where available, HLA class I and class II types were taken from metadata supplied by the sample provider and were not determined by assay-based typing. The dataset comprised deeply sampled blood TCRbeta repertoires from subjects exposed to, actively infected with, or recovered from COVID-19. The material from the prospective study consisted of cDNA or gDNA derived from T cells, B-cell-depleted T cells, or PBMCs. The samples were drawn from two sources: the first 160 participants of the ongoing ImmuneRACE study, and over 1,000 subjects contributed by 6 global collaborators. Points the paper makes about the study in general: The amount of clinical and demographic metadata varied by source and participant and was provided uncurated.

Comments on this clone: No cognate antigen has been identified for it. The sample holds no much larger clone one base away, and base qualities are not on file.

TCRbeta CDR3 regions were amplified from genomic DNA using the immunoSEQ Assay, a bias-controlled multiplex PCR. In the original analysis: Nucleated cell counts per sample were estimated from amplification of reference gene primers within the assay. To quantify the absolute abundance of each unique TCRbeta CDR3 rearrangement, sequence reads were collapsed and filtered. For each sample, productive Simpson clonality was calculated as the square root of Simpson's diversity index across productive rearrangements. TCRdb stores this immuneACCESS table with in-frame sequences only. Part of the clones is absent; in the studies checked, under half of the shortfall reflects unresolved V genes, and no reason is known for the rest. V, J and clone size are taken as reported in that table, and D and trimming were inferred from the DNA itself. This sample comprises roughly 100,000 clones, roughly 76% of them detected only once. 8.5% to 9.5% of the sample belongs to the ten largest clones.

Whole blood was collected in K2EDTA tubes by collaborating institutions according to the institutions' own protocols. For TCRbeta analysis, collaborators shipped samples as frozen whole blood, isolated PBMCs, or DNA extracted from either of those sample types. The junction carries 9 bases between V and J, which are trimmed by 3 bases and 0 bases respectively. The CDR3 numbers 15 residues from cysteine through phenylalanine. CDR3 DNA is the only sequence kept; it has 45 bases, read in frame from the first base. The germline V gene (reference sequence) provides CDR1 LNHDA and CDR2 SQIVND. This TCR derives from a woman in her 70s with acute or convalescent COVID-19. The rearrangement combines TRBV19 with TRBJ1-3; the D gene is perhaps TRBD1, on 5 matching bases. Material: peripheral blood. The CDR3 region: CASSIWGGSGNTIYF. In nucleotide form, the sequence is TGTGCCAGTAGTATTTGGGGGGGCTCTGGAAACACCATATATTTT.